The table lists the clone carrying this TCR beta chain with many counts. From RNA, the CDR3 regions of TCR beta chains were amplified and sequenced. Following a first-round RT-PCR that used HTBI primers, a second-round multiplex PCR was carried out. TCRdb processed the multiplex PCR reads anew with MiXCR; each CDR3 protein has one entry. The sample has 200,000 to 250,000 distinct CDR3 sequences, roughly 21% seen once; the top ten hold under 55%. V lost 6 bases, J lost 6 bases, and 7 bases stayed unmatched. In germline, CDR1 is SNHLY, CDR2 FYNNEI. This CDR3 is 13 amino acids long. The record originates from a study of Graves' ophthalmopathy and Graves' hyperthyroidism. Each diagnosis was determined on the basis of clinical symptoms, serum thyroxine, TRAb, thyroid ultrasound and orbital computed tomography.

Sequencing was done on a sample of peripheral blood. This chain connects TRBV2 to TRBJ2-5; 7 positions agree with TRBD1. The sequence was collected from a woman aged 45-60 years with Graves' ophthalmopathy. As DNA, the CDR3 is TGTGCCAGCAGGCCGGGACAGTTGAAGACCCAGTACTTC. Encoded protein: CASRPGQLKTQYF.